This TCR beta chain was sequenced during a study of shared clonotypes between healthy human individuals. Study conclusions and caveats: At large depth, rarefaction still showed sorted-subset sequencing to be incomplete. Deeper or shallower sequencing was expected to change how clonotypes are shared among donors.

Source study methods: Filtering differed since immunoSEQ provided only junctions, with no quality scores. TCRdb's copy holds only in-frame clones and misses some; the assay was immunoSEQ multiplex PCR. The V and J calls and clone size were taken over from that table, and D and trimming were inferred from the DNA. Among roughly 2 million clones, about 95% were seen once, and the ten largest hold 0.9% to 1.4%. In the naive CD8 group, cells lacked CD45RO and were positively selected for CCR7, so terminally differentiated effector memory CD45RA+ cells were left out. Donors comprised healthy HIV-negative adults lacking recent acute infections or vaccinations. The CDR3 length is 15 residues. Trimming left V 7 bases short and J 0 bases short, with 13 bases between. Germline assignment: CDR1 MDHEN and CDR2 SYDVKM. For this clone: Antigen specificity is unknown.

Sequencing used naive CD8+ T cells sorted from blood. This receptor was taken from a man aged 18-30 years in good health. This chain uses TRBV28 with TRBJ1-5; D not certain. The CDR3 spells CASTDEGNSNQPQHF. CDR3 nucleotide sequence: TGTGCCAGCACCGATGAGGGTAATAGCAATCAGCCCCAGCATTTT.